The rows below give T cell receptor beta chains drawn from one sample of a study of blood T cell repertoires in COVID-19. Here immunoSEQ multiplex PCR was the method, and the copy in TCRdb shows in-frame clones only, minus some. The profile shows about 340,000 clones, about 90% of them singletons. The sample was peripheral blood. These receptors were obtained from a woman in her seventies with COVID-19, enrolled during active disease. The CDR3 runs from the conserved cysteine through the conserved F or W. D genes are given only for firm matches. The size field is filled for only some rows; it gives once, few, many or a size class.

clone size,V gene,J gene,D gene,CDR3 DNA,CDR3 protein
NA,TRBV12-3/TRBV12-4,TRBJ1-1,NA,TGTGCCAGCAGCTTCTTCTTCGGTTCTGAAGCTTTCTTT,CASSFFFGSEAFF
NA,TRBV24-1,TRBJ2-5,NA,TGTGCCACCAGTGGGAGTGGGGCTCAAGAGACCCAGTACTTC,CATSGSGAQETQYF
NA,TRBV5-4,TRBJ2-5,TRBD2,TGTGCCAGCAGCTTGCCTAGCGGGGGGGCGTGGGAGACCCAGTACTTC,CASSLPSGGAWETQYF
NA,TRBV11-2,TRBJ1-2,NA,TGTGCCAGCAGCCCCGGGTCTTTAGACGGCTACACCTTC,CASSPGSLDGYTF
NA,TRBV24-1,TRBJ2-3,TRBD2,TGTGCCACCAGTGATTCCGCGGGGGTCACAGATACGCAGTATTTT,CATSDSAGVTDTQYF
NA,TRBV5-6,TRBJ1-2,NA,TGTGCCAGCAGCTTAGGGGCAGGGACTTATGGCTACACCTTC,CASSLGAGTYGYTF
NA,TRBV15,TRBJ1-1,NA,TGTGCCACCAGCAGAGGCTCGACAGTAGGCACTGAAGCTTTCTTT,CATSRGSTVGTEAFF
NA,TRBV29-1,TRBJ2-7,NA,TGCAGCGTTGAGACCAGGGAAGGGATACCGGACGAGCAGTACTTC,CSVETREGIPDEQYF
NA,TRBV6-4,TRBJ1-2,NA,TGTGCCAGCGAAACAACCAGCTATGGCTACACCTTC,CASETTSYGYTF
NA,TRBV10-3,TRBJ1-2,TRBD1,TGTGCCATCAAGCAGACAGGGCCGAGGGGCTATGGCTACACCTTC,CAIKQTGPRGYGYTF
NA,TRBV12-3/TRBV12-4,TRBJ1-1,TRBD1,TGTGCCAGCAGTCGACAGGGTCTGGAAGCTTTCTTT,CASSRQGLEAFF
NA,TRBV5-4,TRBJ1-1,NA,TGTGCCAGCAGCCCGGGCGGGGCAACGAACACTGAAGCTTTCTTT,CASSPGGATNTEAFF
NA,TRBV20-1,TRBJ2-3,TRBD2,TGCAGTGCTAGTAGGGGCTGGGGAGGGGATACAGATACGCAGTATTTT,CSASRGWGGDTDTQYF
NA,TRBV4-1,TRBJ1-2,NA,TGCGCCAGCAGCCAAGCTAACAGTAACTATGGCTACACCTTC,CASSQANSNYGYTF
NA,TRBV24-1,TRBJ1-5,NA,TGTGCCACCAGTGATTCTTCAGACTATCAGCCCCAGCATTTT,CATSDSSDYQPQHF
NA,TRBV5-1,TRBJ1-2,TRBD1,TGCGCCAGCAGCTTTACGACAGGGAGCGGCTACACCTTC,CASSFTTGSGYTF
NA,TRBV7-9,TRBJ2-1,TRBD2,TGTGCCAGCAGCGAAAAGAGACTAGCGGGGTCCTACAATGAGCAGTTCTTC,CASSEKRLAGSYNEQFF
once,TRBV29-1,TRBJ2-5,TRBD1,TGCAGCGCCGCCAGGGGGTCCAAGGGAGAGACCCAGTACTTC,CSAARGSKGETQYF
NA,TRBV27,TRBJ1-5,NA,TGTGCCAGCAGTTCCCTTTCAGGGTTAAGGCAGCCCCAGCATTTT,CASSSLSGLRQPQHF
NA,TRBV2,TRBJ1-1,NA,TGTGCCAGCAGTGTCTACCACGGGAACACTGAAGCTTTCTTT,CASSVYHGNTEAFF
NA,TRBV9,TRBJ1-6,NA,TGTGCCAGCAGCGTAGCTGGAGGACCCTCTTCACCCCTCCACTTT,CASSVAGGPSSPLHF
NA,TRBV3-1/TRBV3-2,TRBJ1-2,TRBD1,TGTGCCAGCAGTCGACAGGGTCGGGGCTACACCTTC,CASSRQGRGYTF
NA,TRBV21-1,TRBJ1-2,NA,TGTGCCAGCAGCAACAACGGACAGGGCAGAGGTAACTATGGCTACACCTTC,CASSNNGQGRGNYGYTF